The subject of this entry is one T cell receptor beta chain. Its cognate antigen has yet to be identified. No much larger clone is present one base from it, and per-base qualities are unavailable. This sample stems from a study of blood T cell repertoires in COVID-19 (TCRdb year 2020). A note on the overall study: Samples covering the acute and convalescent phases of COVID-19 were provided by collaborators in the United States, Italy and Spain. Deeply sampled blood TCRbeta repertoires from subjects exposed to, actively infected with, or recovered from COVID-19 were included in the dataset. Sample metadata almost always included a de-identified subject ID, COVID-19 status, age in years and sex. The repertoires were released in a freely available public database intended as a resource for research on the immune response to SARS-CoV-2. Where available, HLA class I and class II types were obtained from metadata supplied by the sample provider rather than from assay-based typing. Samples came from the ongoing ImmuneRACE study (first 160 participants) plus 1,254 subjects from 6 global collaborators. The material from the prospective study consisted of cDNA or gDNA derived from T cells, B-cell-depleted T cells, or PBMCs.

TCRbeta CDR3 regions were amplified from genomic DNA using the immunoSEQ Assay, a bias-controlled multiplex PCR. Per the original workflow: The number of nucleated cells in each sample was estimated by amplification of reference gene primers within the assay. Sequence reads were collapsed and filtered to measure the absolute abundance of every unique TCRbeta CDR3 rearrangement. For each sample, productive Simpson clonality was calculated as the square root of Simpson's diversity index over productive rearrangements. What TCRdb holds here is the immuneACCESS table cut down to in-frame rearrangements. Part of the clones is not present; checked against another copy, under half of the missing clones reflect an unresolved V gene, and the others are unexplained. For V, J and clone size, that table is used; D and trimming come from the DNA. Within this sample are around 64,000 clones, with approximately 78% of them counted one time only. In total, the top ten clones hold about 12% of the sample.

Collaborating institutions collected whole blood in K2EDTA tubes following their own protocols. For TCRbeta analysis, collaborator samples were shipped as frozen whole blood, as isolated PBMCs, or as DNA extracted from either sample type. Taken from cysteine to phenylalanine, the CDR3 has 13 residues. The only DNA kept is the CDR3, 39 bases in frame from the first base. CDR1 and CDR2, looked up from the germline V gene, are SNHLY and FYNNEI. The germline ends are 11 bases apart after V is trimmed by 3 bases and J by 8 bases. What the study reported, not specific to this receptor: How much clinical and demographic metadata was included differed by source and by participant, and the metadata was provided uncurated.

Input material: peripheral blood. The source is a human donor in a cohort sampled during active COVID-19. The sequence links TRBV2 to TRBJ1-5; confidence is insufficient to name the D gene. The DNA reads TGTGCCAGCAGTGACGAGGGTTACGAGCCCCAGCATTTT. It is translated as CASSDEGYEPQHF.